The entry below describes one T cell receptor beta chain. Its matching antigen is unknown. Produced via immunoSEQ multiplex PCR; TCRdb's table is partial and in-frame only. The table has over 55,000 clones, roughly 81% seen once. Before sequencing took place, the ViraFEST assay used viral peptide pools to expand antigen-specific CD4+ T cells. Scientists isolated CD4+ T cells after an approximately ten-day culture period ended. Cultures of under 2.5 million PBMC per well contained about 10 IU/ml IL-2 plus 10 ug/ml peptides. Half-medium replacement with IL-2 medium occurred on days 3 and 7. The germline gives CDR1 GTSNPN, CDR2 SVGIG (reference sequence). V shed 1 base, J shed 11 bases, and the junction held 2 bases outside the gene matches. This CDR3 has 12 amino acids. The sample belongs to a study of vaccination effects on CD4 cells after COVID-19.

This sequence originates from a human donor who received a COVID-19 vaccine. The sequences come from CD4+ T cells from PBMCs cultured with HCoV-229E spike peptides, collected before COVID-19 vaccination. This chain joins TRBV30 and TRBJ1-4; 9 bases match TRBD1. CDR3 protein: CAWSADRGKLFF. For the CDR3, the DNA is TGTGCCTGGAGTGCTGACAGGGGGAAACTGTTTTTT.